The rows below give T cell receptor beta chains drawn from one sample of a study of T cell changes during pregnancy in multiple sclerosis. Only in-frame clones appear in the TCRdb table, and some are missing; sequencing was by immunoSEQ multiplex PCR. The data hold roughly 64,000 clones, with 92% observed a single time. The material was peripheral blood, obtained in the second trimester of pregnancy. These receptors were obtained from a female donor with multiple sclerosis, enrolled in a pregnancy study. The CDR3 runs from the conserved cysteine through the conserved F or W. The order of the fields is clone size, J gene, V gene, D gene, CDR3 DNA, CDR3 protein. D genes are given only for firm matches. Size tells how often a clone was seen (once, few, many) or the class of an expanded clone, and some rows leave it out.

clone_size: .; j_call: TRBJ2-7; v_call: TRBV7-6; d_call: TRBD2; cdr3_nt: TGTGCCAGCAGCTTGGAACTAGCGGGAAACTTCTACGAGCAGTACTTC; cdr3_aa: CASSLELAGNFYEQYF
clone_size: .; j_call: TRBJ2-1; v_call: TRBV28; d_call: TRBD2; cdr3_nt: TGTGCCAGCAGTCAGCAGCGGGGAGGGTGGGAGCAGTTCTTC; cdr3_aa: CASSQQRGGWEQFF
clone_size: .; j_call: TRBJ2-1; v_call: TRBV6-6; d_call: .; cdr3_nt: TGTGCCAGCAGTTACAAATCTGCGGCCTACAATGAGCAGTTCTTC; cdr3_aa: CASSYKSAAYNEQFF
clone_size: .; j_call: TRBJ2-1; v_call: TRBV19; d_call: TRBD2; cdr3_nt: TGTGCCAGTAGTATAGTCGGGCTAGCGGGAGGGAATGAGCAGTTCTTC; cdr3_aa: CASSIVGLAGGNEQFF
clone_size: .; j_call: TRBJ1-5; v_call: TRBV12-5; d_call: TRBD1; cdr3_nt: TGTGCTAGTGGTTTGGCACAGGGGCGAGTGGGTCAGCCCCAGCATTTT; cdr3_aa: CASGLAQGRVGQPQHF
clone_size: once; j_call: TRBJ1-4; v_call: TRBV29-1; d_call: .; cdr3_nt: TGCAGCGTGGAGACAGACGGTAATGAAAAACTGTTTTTT; cdr3_aa: CSVETDGNEKLFF
clone_size: .; j_call: TRBJ2-3; v_call: TRBV7-9; d_call: TRBD2; cdr3_nt: TGTGCCAGCAGCTTATCTGGGTTAGGGACTAACACAGATACGCAGTATTTT; cdr3_aa: CASSLSGLGTNTDTQYF
clone_size: .; j_call: TRBJ1-2; v_call: TRBV28; d_call: .; cdr3_nt: TGTGCCAGCAGTTCGACAAGGGGATCCTACTATGGCTACACCTTC; cdr3_aa: CASSSTRGSYYGYTF
clone_size: .; j_call: TRBJ1-3; v_call: TRBV27; d_call: .; cdr3_nt: TGTGCCAGCAGTTCCCCCACAGGGTCTGGAAACACCATATATTTT; cdr3_aa: CASSSPTGSGNTIYF
clone_size: once; j_call: TRBJ2-3; v_call: TRBV9; d_call: TRBD2; cdr3_nt: TGTGCCAGCAGCGTAGAACTAGCGGGAGGGCCAGATACGCAGTATTTT; cdr3_aa: CASSVELAGGPDTQYF
clone_size: once; j_call: TRBJ2-1; v_call: TRBV6-4; d_call: .; cdr3_nt: TGTGCCAGCAGCGAGGAACTATACAATGAGCAGTTCTTC; cdr3_aa: CASSEELYNEQFF
clone_size: .; j_call: TRBJ2-2; v_call: TRBV7-2; d_call: .; cdr3_nt: TGTGCCAGCAGCTTAGAGTATGGAGCTAACACCGGGGAGCTGTTTTTT; cdr3_aa: CASSLEYGANTGELFF
clone_size: .; j_call: TRBJ2-7; v_call: TRBV1; d_call: .; cdr3_nt: TGCACCAGCAGCCAGTGGGCGGGAGGGCCCCACGAGCAGTACTTC; cdr3_aa: CTSSQWAGGPHEQYF
clone_size: .; j_call: TRBJ2-1; v_call: TRBV27; d_call: TRBD1; cdr3_nt: TGTGCCAGCAGTTCCCCCGGACAGGCCTACAATGAGCAGTTCTTC; cdr3_aa: CASSSPGQAYNEQFF
clone_size: once; j_call: TRBJ2-7; v_call: TRBV19; d_call: TRBD2; cdr3_nt: TGTGCCAGTAGTACCACTAGCGGGAGAAGGTACGAGCAGTACTTC; cdr3_aa: CASSTTSGRRYEQYF
clone_size: .; j_call: TRBJ2-2; v_call: TRBV27; d_call: TRBD2; cdr3_nt: TGTGCCAGCAGTTTATCGATTGAAAAGGTGGGGGAGGGAAACATCGGGGAGCTGTTTTTT; cdr3_aa: CASSLSIEKVGEGNIGELFF
clone_size: once; j_call: TRBJ1-5; v_call: TRBV7-2; d_call: .; cdr3_nt: TGTGCCAGCAGCTTAGATGGGGGGGGTCAGCCCCAGCATTTT; cdr3_aa: CASSLDGGGQPQHF
clone_size: few; j_call: TRBJ1-6; v_call: TRBV30; d_call: TRBD1; cdr3_nt: TGTGCCTGGAGTGTACCTGGGACAGGGATAAATTCACCCCTCCACTTT; cdr3_aa: CAWSVPGTGINSPLHF
clone_size: .; j_call: TRBJ2-3; v_call: TRBV27; d_call: TRBD2; cdr3_nt: TGTGCCAGCAGGGCCTCCGGGACTAGCGGGAGAGAGTTTAGGTATTTT; cdr3_aa: CASRASGTSGREFRYF
clone_size: .; j_call: TRBJ1-3; v_call: TRBV18; d_call: .; cdr3_nt: TGTGCCAGCTCACCGCAAGCGGACGCTGGAAACACCATATATTTT; cdr3_aa: CASSPQADAGNTIYF
clone_size: .; j_call: TRBJ2-1; v_call: TRBV5-8; d_call: TRBD2; cdr3_nt: TGTGCCAGCAGCCGCGGGGGGGGCCAAGGGAATGAGCAGTTCTTC; cdr3_aa: CASSRGGGQGNEQFF
clone_size: few; j_call: TRBJ2-2; v_call: TRBV18; d_call: .; cdr3_nt: TGTGCCAGCTCACCACCGGGGACATCGAACACCGGGGAGCTGTTTTTT; cdr3_aa: CASSPPGTSNTGELFF
clone_size: .; j_call: TRBJ1-2; v_call: TRBV6-5; d_call: .; cdr3_nt: TGTGCCAGCAGTCGGCAGGGGTGGAGTGGCTACACCTTC; cdr3_aa: CASSRQGWSGYTF
clone_size: .; j_call: TRBJ2-2; v_call: TRBV6-5; d_call: .; cdr3_nt: TGTGCCAGCAGTTACTCAGGGGGTCCCGGGGAGCTGTTTTTT; cdr3_aa: CASSYSGGPGELFF
clone_size: .; j_call: TRBJ2-1; v_call: TRBV18; d_call: TRBD2; cdr3_nt: TGTGCCAGCTCACCGTTAGCACTAGCGGGAGGGACGTATGAGCAGTTCTTC; cdr3_aa: CASSPLALAGGTYEQFF
clone_size: .; j_call: TRBJ2-3; v_call: TRBV10-1; d_call: TRBD1; cdr3_nt: TGCGCCAGCATGCCGGGACAGGGGACAGATACGCAGTATTTT; cdr3_aa: CASMPGQGTDTQYF
clone_size: once; j_call: TRBJ1-3; v_call: TRBV7-2; d_call: .; cdr3_nt: TGTGCCAGCAGCCTAACCAGGAGGTCTGGAAACACCATATATTTT; cdr3_aa: CASSLTRRSGNTIYF
clone_size: .; j_call: TRBJ2-5; v_call: TRBV7-2; d_call: .; cdr3_nt: TGTGCCAGCAGCTACGGGACTTCCGCCCAAGAGACCCAGTACTTC; cdr3_aa: CASSYGTSAQETQYF